What follows is one TCR beta chain and its context. Its antigen has not been determined. The input lacks base qualities; no much larger clone sits a single base away. CDR3 length: 16 amino acids, cysteine to phenylalanine. Left in the record is the CDR3 DNA by itself, 48 bases read in frame from the first base. For CDR1 and CDR2, the germline V gene (reference sequence) lists MNHEY and SMNVEV. Relative to germline, V is 2 bases shorter and J is 0 bases shorter, with 11 bases between their ends. The library was obtained by the immunoSEQ multiplex PCR assay. From the authors' description of their analysis: A statistical classification framework was built for diagnosing cytomegalovirus status from the catalog of TCR beta chain sequences. As stored in TCRdb, this immuneACCESS dataset retains in-frame rearrangements with V and J assigned. A fraction of the clones does not appear; measured against another copy, unresolved V genes explain less than half of the discrepancy, and the remainder lacks a known reason. That table furnishes V, J and clone size, whereas the DNA furnished D and trimming. The sample table lists 55,000 to 80,000 clones, around 95% of them with a count of one. Jointly, the top ten make up roughly 7.3% of the sample.

The data were taken from a study of cytomegalovirus exposure and HLA in healthy donors (dated by TCRdb to the late 2010s). Study-wide context: A later analysis indicated that the 90 to 150 validation repertoires were generated on the platform also employed for the 666 repertoires of the first cohort. The study was designed to test whether signatures of past pathogen exposure could be identified by cataloging public T cell receptors. To predict cytomegalovirus infection status, the study brought together high-throughput TCR immunosequencing, statistical association of individual TCRs with disease status, and machine learning. A separate validation cohort of 100 to 150 different subjects was used in addition to the approximately 700-subject first cohort. Study-level results and caveats: In vitro tests confirmed that a few of the cytomegalovirus-associated TCR beta chains recognize cytomegalovirus antigens. Across donors, most TCR sequences were observed very rarely, whereas some public TCRs were present in many individuals. Cytomegalovirus status was reported to be diagnosed by the classifier with high specificity and sensitivity in both the original and validation cohorts. It was suggested by the authors that the approach could potentially be generalized to other disease states and immunological phenotypes. In a later analysis, TCRs clustered in the first cohort were found to also tend to co-occur in the 120 validation repertoires, with about 93% of cluster scores above 0. All 120 or so repertoires were used to score co-occurrence in the validation cohort in a later analysis, because that analysis had no HLA typing for the cohort. A total of fewer than 200 TCR beta chains were listed by the study as associated with cytomegalovirus.

The donors were included in the validation cohort of over a hundred subjects, a group kept apart from the approximately 700-subject first cohort. The chain is encoded by TRBV27 joined to TRBJ1-5; a confident D gene designation cannot be given. The sequence was obtained from a young woman in good health and CMV-seropositive. Sequenced sample: PBMCs. For the CDR3, the sequence is CASSLASGGSNQPQHF. The DNA sequence follows: TGTGCCAGCAGTTTAGCGTCAGGAGGTAGCAATCAGCCCCAGCATTTT.